The rows below give T cell receptor beta chains drawn from one sample of a study of early T cells in non-severe SARS-CoV-2 infection. TCRdb independently ran MiXCR on the 5' RACE reads; one entry per CDR3 protein. This repertoire shows 55,000 to 80,000 distinct CDR3 sequences, 11% found once; its top ten account for 3.5% to 4%. Sequencing was performed on whole blood. These receptors all come from an adult who was a healthcare worker with PCR-confirmed SARS-CoV-2 infection or an uninfected control (not recorded which). The CDR3 runs from the conserved cysteine through the conserved F or W. The D gene is left open where the match is weak. Only some rows state a clone size, as once, few, many or a class for expanded clones.

v_gene	j_gene	d_gene	abundance	CDR3aa	CDR3nt
TRBV29-1	TRBJ2-1	.	many	CSVAVLDASSEQFF	TGCAGCGTTGCGGTGCTAGACGCCTCAAGTGAGCAGTTCTTC
TRBV4-2	TRBJ2-7	TRBD2	.	CASSPGTSGRDYEQYF	TGTGCCAGCAGCCCAGGGACTAGCGGGAGAGATTACGAGCAGTACTTC
TRBV2	TRBJ2-1	.	few	CASSEGQGYNEQFF	TGTGCCAGCAGTGAAGGTCAGGGCTACAATGAGCAGTTCTTC
TRBV12-3/TRBV12-4	TRBJ1-1	.	many	CASRWGTPTEAFF	TGTGCCAGCAGATGGGGGACACCCACTGAAGCTTTCTTT
TRBV6-1	TRBJ1-5	.	many	CASSPQPGANQPQHF	TGTGCCAGCAGTCCCCAGCCGGGCGCCAATCAGCCCCAGCATTTT
TRBV2	TRBJ2-5	.	few	CASKRTVQETQYF	TGTGCCAGCAAAAGGACGGTCCAAGAGACCCAGTACTTC
TRBV9	TRBJ2-2	.	many	CASSVAGAGGELFF	TGTGCCAGCAGCGTAGCTGGGGCTGGCGGGGAGCTGTTTTTT
TRBV7-9	TRBJ1-1	.	many	CASSSRDGGMNTEAFF	TGTGCCAGCAGCTCGCGGGACGGAGGAATGAACACTGAAGCTTTCTTT
TRBV20-1	TRBJ2-5	TRBD2	.	CSARSGGVETQYF	TGCAGTGCTAGATCGGGAGGGGTAGAGACCCAGTACTTC
TRBV3-1	TRBJ1-2	TRBD1	few	CASSPRDRAGYGYTF	TGTGCCAGCAGCCCCCGGGACAGGGCCGGCTATGGCTACACCTTC
TRBV10-1	TRBJ2-3	TRBD1	many	CASSDRTGGTDTQYF	TGCGCCAGCAGTGACCGGACAGGGGGGACAGATACGCAGTATTTT
TRBV30	TRBJ1-2	TRBD1	.	CAWGLSTGNYGYTF	TGTGCCTGGGGACTCTCGACAGGGAACTATGGCTACACCTTC
TRBV27	TRBJ2-7	TRBD1	many	CASSLTGQGGYEQYF	TGTGCCAGCAGTTTAACGGGACAGGGGGGCTACGAGCAGTACTTC
TRBV20-1	TRBJ1-1	.	many	CSARERFLGTEAFF	TGCAGTGCTAGAGAGCGCTTCCTGGGCACTGAAGCTTTCTTT
TRBV29-1	TRBJ1-1	.	many	CSVEGQVNTEAFF	TGCAGCGTTGAAGGACAGGTTAACACTGAAGCTTTCTTT
TRBV29-1	TRBJ2-1	TRBD1	many	CSVAGDRAGAREQFF	TGCAGCGTTGCAGGGGACAGAGCCGGGGCCCGAGAGCAGTTCTTC
TRBV25-1	TRBJ1-2	.	many	CASSGSGSSYGYTF	TGTGCCAGCAGTGGCTCCGGGTCCTCCTATGGCTACACCTTC
TRBV5-1	TRBJ2-5	.	many	CASSLGMGLETQYF	TGCGCCAGCAGTTTGGGGATGGGTTTGGAGACCCAGTACTTC
TRBV7-9	TRBJ1-1	.	many	CASSFGYDPARAFF	TGTGCCAGCAGCTTCGGCTACGACCCCGCGAGAGCTTTCTTT
TRBV6-6	TRBJ2-1	.	many	CASSVPHYNEQFF	TGTGCCAGCAGTGTTCCCCACTACAATGAGCAGTTCTTC
TRBV12-3/TRBV12-4	TRBJ2-2	.	many	CASPDRDPGGELFF	TGTGCCAGCCCCGACCGGGACCCCGGCGGGGAGCTGTTTTTT
TRBV9	TRBJ2-7	TRBD2	.	CASSDGSGAYEQYF	TGTGCCAGCAGCGATGGTAGCGGGGCCTACGAGCAGTACTTC
TRBV18	TRBJ2-7	.	few	CASSPGRTPYEQYF	TGTGCCAGCTCACCAGGCAGAACCCCCTACGAGCAGTACTTC
TRBV18	TRBJ2-7	.	.	CASSPTRGGEQYF	TGTGCCAGCTCACCCACGCGAGGGGGCGAGCAGTACTTC
TRBV7-2	TRBJ1-1	.	many	CASSLSHQNQF	TGTGCCAGCAGCTTATCCCATCAAAACCAATTT
TRBV7-7	TRBJ2-7	.	many	CASSPGQGTYEQYF	TGTGCTAGCAGCCCTGGCCAGGGCACCTACGAGCAGTACTTC
TRBV4-1	TRBJ2-2	.	many	CASSLGLNTGELFF	TGCGCCAGCAGCCTAGGACTGAACACCGGGGAGCTGTTTTTT
TRBV11-2	TRBJ2-5	.	many	CASSTQETQYF	TGTGCCAGCAGCACCCAAGAGACCCAGTACTTC
TRBV9	TRBJ2-7	.	.	CASSTTYGEQYF	TGTGCCAGCAGTACTACCTACGGGGAGCAGTACTTC
TRBV19	TRBJ2-1	.	many	CASSAFGGNEQFF	TGTGCCAGTAGCGCCTTTGGGGGGAATGAGCAGTTCTTC
TRBV7-9	TRBJ2-1	TRBD2	many	CASSPTYSGRAPLSSYNEQFF	TGTGCCAGCAGCCCCACCTATAGCGGGAGGGCCCCCTTAAGCTCCTACAATGAGCAGTTCTTC
TRBV5-1	TRBJ2-3	.	many	CASSLIPDTQYF	TGCGCCAGCAGCCTAATTCCAGATACGCAGTATTTT
TRBV29-1	TRBJ1-2	TRBD1	many	CSGGDRNGYTF	TGCAGCGGAGGGGACAGGAATGGCTACACCTTC
TRBV7-9	TRBJ2-1	.	many	CASSLTRRLF	TGTGCCAGCAGCTTGACCCGACGGCTCTTC
TRBV18	TRBJ1-1	.	many	CASSPLQGFGRDSEAFF	TGTGCCAGCTCACCACTTCAGGGTTTTGGGAGGGATTCTGAAGCTTTCTTT
TRBV7-3	TRBJ2-5	.	.	CASSKNGQETQYF	TGTGCCAGCAGTAAGAATGGGCAAGAGACCCAGTACTTC
TRBV21-1	TRBJ2-5	.	few	CASSKARPGGARETQYF	TGTGCCAGCAGCAAAGCAAGACCAGGGGGCGCCCGGGAGACCCAGTACTTC
TRBV27	TRBJ1-5	.	.	CASTLISGGNQPQHF	TGTGCCAGCACCCTGATCTCGGGCGGCAATCAGCCCCAGCATTTT
TRBV18	TRBJ2-7	TRBD1	many	CASSSTGGYEQYF	TGTGCCAGCTCATCGACAGGGGGGTACGAGCAGTACTTC
TRBV7-9	TRBJ2-5	.	many	CASSPITGVLAQYF	TGTGCCAGCAGCCCAATAACCGGCGTTTTAGCTCAGTACTTC
TRBV20-1	TRBJ2-3	.	few	CSARPGADASTDTQYF	TGCAGTGCTAGGCCTGGGGCGGACGCTAGCACAGATACGCAGTATTTT
TRBV20-1	TRBJ1-1	.	once	CSARDPGKAEAFF	TGCAGTGCTAGAGATCCAGGGAAGGCTGAAGCTTTCTTT
TRBV30	TRBJ1-1	.	.	CAWSAIGGGTEAFF	TGTGCCTGGAGTGCTATCGGAGGGGGCACTGAAGCTTTCTTT
TRBV3-1	TRBJ2-6	TRBD1	many	CASSHKPGQGAYGANVLTF	TGTGCCAGCAGCCACAAACCGGGACAGGGGGCATATGGGGCCAACGTCCTGACTTTC
TRBV5-1	TRBJ1-6	.	.	CASRPVTLGNSPLHF	TGCGCCAGCAGACCCGTGACTTTGGGTAATTCACCCCTCCACTTT
TRBV4-2	TRBJ2-1	.	.	CASSQVGEQFF	TGTGCCAGCAGCCAAGTGGGTGAGCAGTTCTTC
TRBV27	TRBJ1-6	.	many	CASSSSGRSNSPLHF	TGTGCCAGCAGTTCCTCCGGCCGGTCTAATTCACCCCTCCACTTT
TRBV11-2	TRBJ2-7	.	many	CASSSFYEQYF	TGTGCCAGCAGCTCCTTCTACGAGCAGTACTTC
TRBV12-3/TRBV12-4	TRBJ2-1	TRBD2	many	CASSPRTSGAYNEQFF	TGTGCCAGCAGTCCCCGGACTAGCGGGGCCTACAATGAGCAGTTCTTC
TRBV7-9	TRBJ2-7	.	many	CASSLDAYEQYF	TGTGCCAGCAGCTTAGACGCCTACGAGCAGTACTTC
TRBV12-3/TRBV12-4	TRBJ1-4	.	.	CASSTFGGEKLFF	TGTGCCAGCAGTACTTTCGGGGGAGAAAAACTGTTTTTT
TRBV29-1	TRBJ2-2	TRBD2	.	CSVGRGSGELFF	TGCAGCGTTGGGCGCGGGAGCGGGGAGCTGTTTTTT
TRBV5-1	TRBJ1-2	.	.	CASSLAGHSNYGYTF	TGCGCCAGCAGCTTGGCCGGACACTCAAACTATGGCTACACCTTC
TRBV7-2	TRBJ2-2	.	many	CASSLGGYTGELFF	TGTGCCAGCAGCTTAGGGGGCTACACCGGGGAGCTGTTTTTT
TRBV7-8	TRBJ2-3	TRBD2	.	CASSLKRASGGRNTQYF	TGTGCCAGCAGCTTAAAAAGGGCTAGCGGGGGGCGTAATACGCAGTATTTT
TRBV12-3/TRBV12-4	TRBJ2-2	.	many	CASSSNRGGTGELFF	TGTGCCAGCAGTTCTAACAGGGGGGGTACCGGGGAGCTGTTTTTT